These T cell receptor beta chains were read from a single sample in a study of T cells in Graves' hyperthyroidism and ophthalmopathy. TCRdb analysed the multiplex PCR reads with MiXCR anew, one entry per CDR3 protein. The data hold roughly 740,000 distinct CDR3 sequences, with 16% observed a single time. The sample was blood. Receptors originate from a man aged 18 to 29 with Graves' hyperthyroidism. Each CDR3 is given with its conserved first and last residue. D genes are given only for firm matches. For some rows the clone size is stated as once, few or many, or as a class when expanded; others skip it.

clone size,J gene,D gene,V gene,CDR3 protein,CDR3 DNA
few,TRBJ1-2,NA,TRBV6-2/TRBV6-3,CASSPHSNYGYTF,TGTGCCAGCAGTCCCCACAGCAACTATGGCTACACCTTC
NA,TRBJ2-1,NA,TRBV25-1,CASSPPHYNEQFF,TGTGCCAGCAGCCCCCCACACTACAATGAGCAGTTCTTC
many,TRBJ2-1,TRBD2,TRBV11-2,CASSTEGLAGVPNEQFF,TGTGCCAGCAGCACCGAGGGACTAGCGGGAGTTCCCAATGAGCAGTTCTTC
many,TRBJ2-3,TRBD2,TRBV2,CASTLLGGREATDTQYF,TGTGCCAGCACCCTTCTTGGGGGGCGGGAGGCAACAGATACGCAGTATTTT
few,TRBJ1-4,NA,TRBV30,CAWSLRANEKLFF,TGTGCCTGGAGCCTCCGGGCTAATGAAAAACTGTTTTTT
many,TRBJ2-7,TRBD2,TRBV7-8,CASSLDRAGAYEQYF,TGTGCCAGCAGCTTAGATCGAGCGGGAGCCTACGAGCAGTACTTC
few,TRBJ2-3,NA,TRBV12-3/TRBV12-4,CASSLIRYQGRKRTDTQYF,TGTGCCAGCAGTTTAATAAGATATCAGGGGCGCAAACGCACAGATACGCAGTATTTT
many,TRBJ2-3,NA,TRBV7-3,CASSQVLGTQYF,TGTGCCAGCAGCCAGGTCTTGGGGACGCAGTATTTT
NA,TRBJ2-4,TRBD2,TRBV5-1,CASSKDQGGSAKNIQYF,TGCGCCAGCAGCAAGGATCAGGGAGGGAGTGCCAAAAACATTCAGTACTTC
many,TRBJ2-7,TRBD2,TRBV6-2/TRBV6-3,CASSYGTSGYYEQYF,TGTGCCAGCAGTTATGGGACTAGCGGTTACTACGAGCAGTACTTC
many,TRBJ2-7,NA,TRBV28,CASSHAPYEQYF,TGTGCCAGCAGTCACGCCCCCTACGAGCAGTACTTC
many,TRBJ2-3,TRBD1,TRBV24-1,CATSESGTGDTDTQYF,TGTGCCACCAGTGAATCCGGGACAGGTGACACAGATACGCAGTATTTT
NA,TRBJ2-2,TRBD2,TRBV11-2,CASSLAPSGTGELFF,TGTGCCAGCAGCTTAGCCCCTAGCGGGACTGGGGAGCTGTTTTTT
NA,TRBJ2-1,NA,TRBV7-2,CASSSRARNEQFF,TGTGCCAGCAGCTCCCGGGCCCGCAATGAGCAGTTCTTC
NA,TRBJ2-1,TRBD1,TRBV5-1,CASSFLGTGGHNEQFF,TGCGCCAGCAGCTTTTTGGGGACAGGGGGTCACAATGAGCAGTTCTTC
many,TRBJ2-1,NA,TRBV2,CASSTDSPGEQFF,TGTGCCAGCAGTACGGACAGCCCTGGTGAGCAGTTCTTC
few,TRBJ2-2,NA,TRBV28,CASSPSTSPGELFF,TGTGCCAGCAGTCCATCGACATCGCCCGGGGAGCTGTTTTTT
NA,TRBJ2-7,NA,TRBV29-1,CSVANRGMNEQYF,TGCAGCGTTGCGAATCGGGGCATGAACGAGCAGTACTTC
many,TRBJ2-3,TRBD2,TRBV28,CASTPRASGEDTQYF,TGTGCCAGCACCCCAAGGGCTAGCGGAGAGGATACGCAGTATTTT